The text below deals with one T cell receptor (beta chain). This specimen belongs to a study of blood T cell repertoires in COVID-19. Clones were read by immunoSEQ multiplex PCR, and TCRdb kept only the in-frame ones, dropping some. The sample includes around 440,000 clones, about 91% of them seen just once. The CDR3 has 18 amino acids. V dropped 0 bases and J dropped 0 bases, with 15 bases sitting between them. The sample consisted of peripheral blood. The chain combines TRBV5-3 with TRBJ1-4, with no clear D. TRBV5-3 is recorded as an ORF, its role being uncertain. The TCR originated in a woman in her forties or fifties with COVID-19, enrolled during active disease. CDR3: CARSLAGCSLATNEKLFF. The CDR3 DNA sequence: TGTGCCAGAAGCTTGGCGGGTTGTTCTCTTGCAACTAATGAAAAACTGTTTTTT.